The source of this T cell receptor (beta chain) is a study of T cells in Graves' hyperthyroidism and ophthalmopathy. Study results and limitations: From stable hyperthyroidism, ophthalmopathy was set apart by a 13 V-J model. Progression to ophthalmopathy was predicted a median of about six months early.

This clonotype was observed many times. Its antigen is unknown. The source material, RNA transcripts, was used to amplify TCR beta CDR3 regions. Using the HTBI primer set, a first-round RT-PCR was run on the TCR CDR3. TCRdb recomputed calls from the multiplex PCR reads with MiXCR, one row per CDR3 protein. This table holds fewer than 450,000 distinct CDR3 sequences, 17% found once. Together with thyroid ultrasound, orbital computed tomography, serum thyroxine and TRAb, clinical symptoms were used for diagnoses. The V segment lost 1 base and the J segment 6 bases; nucleotides outside the gene matches: 5. The CDR3 consists of 15 residues. The germline CDR1 and CDR2 sequences are LGHNA and YNFKEQ.

The chain has TRBV4-2 and TRBJ2-7; 11 bases fit TRBD2. The sequenced material came from blood. The TCR sequence derives from a woman in her 30s with Graves' hyperthyroidism that later progressed to Graves' ophthalmopathy. CDR3 in amino acids: CASSQVTSGGSEQYF. In DNA, the CDR3 is TGTGCCAGCAGCCAAGTAACTAGCGGGGGTTCCGAGCAGTACTTC.